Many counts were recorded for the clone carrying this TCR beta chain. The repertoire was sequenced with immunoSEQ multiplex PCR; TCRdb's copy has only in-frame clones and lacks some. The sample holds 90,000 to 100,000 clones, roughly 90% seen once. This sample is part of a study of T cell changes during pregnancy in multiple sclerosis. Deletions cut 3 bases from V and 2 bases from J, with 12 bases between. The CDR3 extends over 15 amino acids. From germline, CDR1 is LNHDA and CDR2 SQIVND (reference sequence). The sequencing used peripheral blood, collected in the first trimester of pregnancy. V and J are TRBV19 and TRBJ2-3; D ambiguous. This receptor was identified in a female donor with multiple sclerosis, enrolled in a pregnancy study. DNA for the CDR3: TGTGCCAGTAGTATTAGCCCGGCTTCCACAGATACGCAGTATTTT. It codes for CASSISPASTDTQYF.